This T cell receptor beta chain was recovered during a study of cytomegalovirus exposure and HLA in healthy donors. Here immunoSEQ multiplex PCR was the method, and the copy in TCRdb shows in-frame clones only, minus some. The data show 150,000 to 200,000 clones, with about nine tenths seen just once and approximately 10% held by the top ten. CDR1 and CDR2 from the germline V gene are SGHTA and FQGTGA. J lost 7 bases, V lost 3 bases, and 3 bases had no gene match. The CDR3 runs 14 residues. The TCR was taken from a woman in her late teens or twenties in good health and CMV-seropositive. Sequencing was done on a sample of PBMCs. The rearrangement joins TRBV7-3 to TRBJ2-1; 10 bases align to TRBD2. The CDR3 region has the DNA TGTGCCAGCAGCTTCAGCGGGGGGGTGAATGAGCAGTTCTTC. Translation gives CASSFSGGVNEQFF.